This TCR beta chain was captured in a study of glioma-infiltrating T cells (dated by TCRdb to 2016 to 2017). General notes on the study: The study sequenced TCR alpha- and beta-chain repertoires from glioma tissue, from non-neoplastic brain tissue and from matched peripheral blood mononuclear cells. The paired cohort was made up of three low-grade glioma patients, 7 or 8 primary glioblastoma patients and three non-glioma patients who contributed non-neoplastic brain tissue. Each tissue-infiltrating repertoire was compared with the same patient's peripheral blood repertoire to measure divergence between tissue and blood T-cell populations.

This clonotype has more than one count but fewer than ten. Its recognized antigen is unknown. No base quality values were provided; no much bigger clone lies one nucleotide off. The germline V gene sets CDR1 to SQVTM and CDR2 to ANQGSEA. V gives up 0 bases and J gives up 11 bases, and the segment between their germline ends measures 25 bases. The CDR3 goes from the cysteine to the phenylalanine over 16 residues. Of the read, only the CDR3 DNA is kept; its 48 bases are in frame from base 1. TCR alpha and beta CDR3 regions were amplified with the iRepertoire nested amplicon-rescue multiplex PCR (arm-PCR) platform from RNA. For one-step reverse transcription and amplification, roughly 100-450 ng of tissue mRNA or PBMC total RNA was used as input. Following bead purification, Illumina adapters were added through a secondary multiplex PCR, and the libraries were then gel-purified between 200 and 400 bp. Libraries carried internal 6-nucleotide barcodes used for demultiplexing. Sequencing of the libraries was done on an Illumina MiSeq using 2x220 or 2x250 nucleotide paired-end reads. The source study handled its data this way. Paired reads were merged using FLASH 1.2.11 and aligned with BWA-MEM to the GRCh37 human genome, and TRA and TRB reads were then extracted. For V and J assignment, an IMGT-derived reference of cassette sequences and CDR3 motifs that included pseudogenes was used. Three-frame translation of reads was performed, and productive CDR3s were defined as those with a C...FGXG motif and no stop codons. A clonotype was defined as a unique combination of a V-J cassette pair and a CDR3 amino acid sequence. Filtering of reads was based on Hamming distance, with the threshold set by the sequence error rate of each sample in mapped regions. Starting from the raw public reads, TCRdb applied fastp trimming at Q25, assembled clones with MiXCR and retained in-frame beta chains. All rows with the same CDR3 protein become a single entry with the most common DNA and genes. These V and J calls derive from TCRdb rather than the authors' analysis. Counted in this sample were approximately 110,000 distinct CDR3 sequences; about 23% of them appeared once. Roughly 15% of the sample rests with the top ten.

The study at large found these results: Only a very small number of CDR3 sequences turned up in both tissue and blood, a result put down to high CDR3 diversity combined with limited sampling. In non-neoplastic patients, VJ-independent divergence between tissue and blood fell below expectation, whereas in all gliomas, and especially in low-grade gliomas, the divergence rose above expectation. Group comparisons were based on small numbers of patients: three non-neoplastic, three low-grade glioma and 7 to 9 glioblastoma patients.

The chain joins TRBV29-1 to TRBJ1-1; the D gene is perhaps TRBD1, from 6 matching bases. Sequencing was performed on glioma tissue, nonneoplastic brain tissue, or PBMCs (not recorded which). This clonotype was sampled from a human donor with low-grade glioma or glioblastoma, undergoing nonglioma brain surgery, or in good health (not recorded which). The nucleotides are TGCAGCGTTGAAGATTTCGACATGGCAGGGGCCTGGGGGGCTTTCTTT. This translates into CSVEDFDMAGAWGAFF.